This passage covers 10 T cell receptor beta chains from one sample sequenced in a study of shared T cell receptors in the human thymus. Profiling relied on immunoSEQ multiplex PCR, and the TCRdb table lists in-frame clones only, not all of them. The sample has about 710,000 clones; more than 70% are singletons. The same specimen was also included in a second study, on human thymus T cells.

Sequenced: thymocytes. Receptor source: a boy less than two years old with a congenital heart defect.

The V gene is TRBV5-5, the J gene TRBJ1-5, with no clear D. V was clipped by 4 bases and J by 3 bases, with 23 bases between them. From germline, CDR1 is SGHKS and CDR2 YYEKEE (reference sequence). There are 18 residues in the CDR3. The CDR3 DNA follows: TGTGCCAGCAGCCGGTCGTTCGGTGTGTGGTCGAACAATCAGCCCCAGCATTTT. It is translated as CASSRSFGVWSNNQPQHF.

The chain couples TRBV6-5 to TRBJ2-7, with D tentatively TRBD2 (5 bases). CDR3 length equals 15 residues. Germline lookup yields CDR1 MNHEY and CDR2 SVGAGI. V was cut by 8 bases and J by 3 bases, with 20 bases left in between. For the CDR3, the DNA is TGTGCCAGCCTCGATTCTCGACCGGGATTCTACGAGCAGTACTTC. Protein: CASLDSRPGFYEQYF.

The V gene is TRBV27, the J gene TRBJ1-1; TRBD1 matches 11 bases. This CDR3 comprises 16 residues. Germline V CDR1 and CDR2: MNHEY, SMNVEV (reference sequence). V was clipped by 2 bases and J by 0 bases; unmatched bases: 2. This CDR3 is CASSLGQGALNTEAFF. The CDR3 DNA sequence: TGTGCCAGCAGTTTAGGACAGGGGGCTTTGAACACTGAAGCTTTCTTT.

The count of this clone is one. The chain combines TRBV5-6 with TRBJ1-4; 7 nucleotides agree with TRBD1. The CDR3 has 15 residues. Germline CDR1 and CDR2: SGHDT and YYEEEE. Trimming removed 4 bases from V and 1 base from J; junction bases left unmatched: 4. The CDR3 sequence: CASSADRETNEKLFF. CDR3 bases: TGTGCCAGCAGCGCCGACAGGGAAACTAATGAAAAACTGTTTTTT.

The chain couples TRBV7-9 to TRBJ2-3; maybe TRBD2 (5 bases). This CDR3 is 17 amino acids long. CDR1 is SEHNR and CDR2 is FQNEAQ in the germline V gene (reference sequence). Trimming took 4 bases from V and 3 from J, leaving 20 bases between them. CDR3 coding DNA: TGTGCCAGCAGCTCCTGTTACTCGGGGAGAGGGACAGATACGCAGTATTTT. Translating gives CASSSCYSGRGTDTQYF.

CDR3 residues: CASSIQPGGNQPQHF. CDR3 nucleotide sequence: TGTGCCAGTAGTATCCAGCCGGGAGGCAATCAGCCCCAGCATTTT. The genes are TRBV19 and TRBJ1-5; no definite D call. Germline assignment: CDR1 LNHDA and CDR2 SQIVND (reference sequence). The CDR3 has 15 residues. With 3 bases removed from V and 2 bases from J, the gap between germline ends came to 11 bases.

J is TRBJ1-1 and V is TRBV4-1, with D unresolved. CDR1 and CDR2 (germline): MGHRA, YSYEKL. The CDR3 is made up of 16 amino acids. Trimming took off 1 base at V and 0 bases at J, with 12 bases between the two ends. CDR3 bases: TGCGCCAGCAGCCAAGTAAGTAGAATGATGAACACTGAAGCTTTCTTT. Translation gives CASSQVSRMMNTEAFF.

The V gene is TRBV7-2, the J gene TRBJ1-1; D remains ambiguous. This CDR3 has 14 residues. Trimming stripped 5 bases from V and 6 bases from J, with 16 bases between. Germline-derived CDR1 and CDR2 are SGHTA and FQGNSA. The chain's CDR3 is CASSPEWAWAEAFF. The CDR3 DNA follows: TGTGCCAGCAGCCCCGAGTGGGCGTGGGCTGAAGCTTTCTTT.

This clone was seen a few times. CDR3 loop: CASSYSGSEAFF. CDR3 coding DNA: TGTGCCAGCAGTTACTCCGGGTCGGAAGCTTTCTTT. The rearrangement links TRBV6-5 to TRBJ1-1, with D unclear. Trimming took off 0 bases at V and 8 bases at J, with 7 bases between the two ends. CDR1 and CDR2 (germline): MNHEY, SVGAGI. CDR3 length: 12 amino acids.

The gene calls are TRBV27 and TRBJ2-3; TRBD2 matches 10 bases. Germline V gene lookup returns CDR1 MNHEY and CDR2 SMNVEV (reference sequence). V dropped 0 bases and J dropped 0; count of bases not matched to a gene: 6. The CDR3 runs to 18 residues. In nucleotides, the CDR3 is TGTGCCAGCAGTTTATCGCCACTAGCGGGGCTTAGCACAGATACGCAGTATTTT. It encodes CASSLSPLAGLSTDTQYF.